Reported below is one TCR beta chain. Its antigen is as yet unknown. V dropped 2 bases and J dropped 4 bases, with 13 bases sitting between them. The CDR3 contains 15 residues. Per germline, CDR1 SGDLS and CDR2 YYNGEE. This specimen belongs to a study of T-cell memory formation after mild COVID-19. Study at large: Clusters of TCRs were largely donor specific. Overall study findings and caveats: The finding that pre-infection memory included some responding clones suggested that cross-reactive memory joined. Second-wave clones that peaked on day 37 lacked confirmed SARS-CoV-2 specificity.

Constant-segment primers were used for 5'RACE, and the resulting TCR alpha and TCR beta cDNA libraries carried sample barcodes and UMIs. MiXCR, applied by TCRdb to the 5' RACE reads, yields one record per CDR3 protein. The sample gives 500,000 to 650,000 distinct CDR3 sequences, approximately 21% of which show up once; 8.4% is in the top ten. This clonotype originated in an adult woman who had mild COVID-19 (a few samples of this study predate the infection). Cell type and time point are not known. V usage is TRBV9 and J usage is TRBJ2-1; weak D call: TRBD1 (6 bases). Sequenced sample: PBMCs or a T cell subset sorted from them (not recorded which). Written as DNA, the CDR3 is TGTGCCAGCAGCGTCGGCGGACAGTGGTACAATGAGCAGTTCTTC. Translation: CASSVGGQWYNEQFF.